The TCR beta chain described here comes from a study of T cells after somatic rescue of genetic block. Germline V gene lookup returns CDR1 MDHEN and CDR2 SYDVKM. V was clipped by 3 bases and J by 3 bases, with 12 bases between them. The CDR3 has 14 residues. This clone was counted only a few times. Clones were sequenced by immunoSEQ multiplex PCR, and TCRdb holds only the in-frame ones, with some missing. The sample has 12,000 to 15,000 clones; approximately 75% are singletons. This clonotype was sampled from a man aged 18 to 35. The J gene is TRBJ2-7, the V gene TRBV28; D might be TRBD2 (5 bases). The specimen sequenced was peripheral blood mononuclear cells (PBMCs). CDR3 amino acids: CASSLSGKSYEQYF. CDR3 DNA: TGTGCCAGCAGTTTGTCGGGAAAAAGCTACGAGCAGTACTTC.